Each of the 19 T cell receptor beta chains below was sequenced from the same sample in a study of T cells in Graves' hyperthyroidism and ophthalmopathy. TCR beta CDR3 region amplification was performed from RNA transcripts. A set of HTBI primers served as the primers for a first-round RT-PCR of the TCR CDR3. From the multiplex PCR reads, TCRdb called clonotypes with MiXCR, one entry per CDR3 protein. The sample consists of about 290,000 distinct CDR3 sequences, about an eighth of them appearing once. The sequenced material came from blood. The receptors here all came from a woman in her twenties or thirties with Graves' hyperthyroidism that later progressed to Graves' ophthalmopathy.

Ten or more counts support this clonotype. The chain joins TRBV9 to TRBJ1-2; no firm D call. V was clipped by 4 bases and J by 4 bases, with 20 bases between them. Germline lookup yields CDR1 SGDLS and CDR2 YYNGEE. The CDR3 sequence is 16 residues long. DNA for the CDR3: TGTGCCAGCAGCCCCCTAAAGGCGCCCACTCTCTATGGCTACACCTTC. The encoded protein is CASSPLKAPTLYGYTF.

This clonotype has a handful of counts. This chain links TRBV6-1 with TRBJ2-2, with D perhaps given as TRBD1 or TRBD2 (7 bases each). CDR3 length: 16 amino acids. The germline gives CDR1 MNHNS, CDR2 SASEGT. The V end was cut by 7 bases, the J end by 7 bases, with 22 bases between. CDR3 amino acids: CASTQLARGDSGELFF. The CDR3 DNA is TGTGCCAGCACACAACTAGCGCGAGGGGACAGCGGGGAGCTGTTTTTT.

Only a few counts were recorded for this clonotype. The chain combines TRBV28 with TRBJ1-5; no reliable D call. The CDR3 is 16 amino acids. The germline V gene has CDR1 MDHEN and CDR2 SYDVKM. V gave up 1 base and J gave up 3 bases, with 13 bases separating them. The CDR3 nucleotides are TGTGCCAGCAGTTTATCGACACGTGGGTTCAATCAGCCCCAGCATTTT. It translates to CASSLSTRGFNQPQHF.

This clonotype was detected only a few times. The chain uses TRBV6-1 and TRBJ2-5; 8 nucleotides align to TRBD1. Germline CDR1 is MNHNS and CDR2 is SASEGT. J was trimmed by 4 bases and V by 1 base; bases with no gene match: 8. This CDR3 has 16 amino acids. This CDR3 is CASSEDPGGIPETQYF. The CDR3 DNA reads TGTGCCAGCAGTGAAGACCCAGGGGGCATCCCAGAGACCCAGTACTTC.

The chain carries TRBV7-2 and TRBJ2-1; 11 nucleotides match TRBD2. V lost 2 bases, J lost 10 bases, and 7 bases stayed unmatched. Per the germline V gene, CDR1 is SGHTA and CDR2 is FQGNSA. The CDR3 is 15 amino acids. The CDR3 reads CASSLPTSGRYEQFF. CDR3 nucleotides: TGTGCCAGCAGCTTACCCACTAGCGGGAGATACGAGCAGTTCTTC.

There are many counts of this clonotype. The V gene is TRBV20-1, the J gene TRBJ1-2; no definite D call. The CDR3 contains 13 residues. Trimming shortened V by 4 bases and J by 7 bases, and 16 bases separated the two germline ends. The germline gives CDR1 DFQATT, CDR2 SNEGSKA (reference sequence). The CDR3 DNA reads TGCAGTGCTACCGACGGAGCACTCCCTGGCTACACCTTC. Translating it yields CSATDGALPGYTF.

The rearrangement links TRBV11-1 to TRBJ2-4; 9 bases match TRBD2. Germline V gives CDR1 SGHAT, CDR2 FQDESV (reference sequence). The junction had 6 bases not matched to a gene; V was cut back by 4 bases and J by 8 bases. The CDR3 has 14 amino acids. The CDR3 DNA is TGTGCCAGCAGCTCGACTAGCGGTACGGACATTCAGTACTTC. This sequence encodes CASSSTSGTDIQYF.

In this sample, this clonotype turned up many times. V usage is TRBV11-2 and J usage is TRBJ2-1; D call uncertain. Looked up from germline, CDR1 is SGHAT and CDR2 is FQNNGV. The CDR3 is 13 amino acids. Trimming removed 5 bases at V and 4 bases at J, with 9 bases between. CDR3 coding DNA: TGTGCCAGCAGCCTGACTGGTTACAATGAGCAGTTCTTC. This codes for CASSLTGYNEQFF.

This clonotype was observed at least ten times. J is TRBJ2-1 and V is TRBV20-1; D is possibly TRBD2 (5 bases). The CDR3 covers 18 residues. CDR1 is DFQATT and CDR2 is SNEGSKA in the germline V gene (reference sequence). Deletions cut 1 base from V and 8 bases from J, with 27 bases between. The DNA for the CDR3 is TGCAGTGCTAGAGGGTGGAAGGAACGGCAAAATGGGAGCCATGAGCAGTTCTTC. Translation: CSARGWKERQNGSHEQFF.

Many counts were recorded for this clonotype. The CDR3 DNA is TGTGCCAGCAGTGATAGTGAGTTCCAGTTCTTC. This gives the protein CASSDSEFQFF. The V and J genes are TRBV6-1 and TRBJ2-1; D is uncertain. The CDR3 loop spans 11 amino acids. Trimming pared 3 bases from V and 13 bases from J, leaving 10 bases between. Looked up from germline, CDR1 is MNHNS and CDR2 is SASEGT.

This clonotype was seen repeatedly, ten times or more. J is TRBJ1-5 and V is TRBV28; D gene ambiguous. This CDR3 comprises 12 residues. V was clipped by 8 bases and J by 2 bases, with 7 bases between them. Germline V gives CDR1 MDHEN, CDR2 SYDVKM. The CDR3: CASRRGNQPQHF. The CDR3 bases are TGTGCCAGCCGGAGGGGCAATCAGCCCCAGCATTTT.

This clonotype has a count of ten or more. CDR3 coding DNA: TGTGCCAGCAGCTTGGTACGTTACAATGAGCAGTTCTTC. This encodes CASSLVRYNEQFF. The rearrangement links TRBV7-2 to TRBJ2-1; D is unresolved. The V gene lost 3 bases and the J gene lost 4 bases, with 7 bases spanning the gap. The CDR3 is 13 residues long. The V gene's germline CDR1 is SGHTA and CDR2 FQGNSA.

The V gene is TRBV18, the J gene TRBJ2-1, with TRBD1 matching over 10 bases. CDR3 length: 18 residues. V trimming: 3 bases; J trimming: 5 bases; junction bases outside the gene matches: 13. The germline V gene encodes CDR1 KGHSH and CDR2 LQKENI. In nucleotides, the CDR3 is TGTGCCAGCTCACCGTTTAGGCCCGGGACAGGGGAGAACAATGAGCAGTTCTTC. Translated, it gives CASSPFRPGTGENNEQFF.

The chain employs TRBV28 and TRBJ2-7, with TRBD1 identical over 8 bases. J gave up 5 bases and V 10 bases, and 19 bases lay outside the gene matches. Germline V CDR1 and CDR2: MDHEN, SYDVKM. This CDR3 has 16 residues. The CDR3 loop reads CAIQSQGVAAIHEQYF. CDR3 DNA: TGTGCCATCCAGTCACAGGGGGTCGCAGCGATTCACGAGCAGTACTTC.

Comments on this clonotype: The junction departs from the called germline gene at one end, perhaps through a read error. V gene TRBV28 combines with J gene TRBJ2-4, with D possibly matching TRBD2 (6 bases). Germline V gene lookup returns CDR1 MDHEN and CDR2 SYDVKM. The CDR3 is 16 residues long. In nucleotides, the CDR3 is TGTGCCAGCAGTCCCCGACTTTTACTAGCCAAAAACGTTCAGTACTTC. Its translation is CASSPRLLLAKNVQYF.

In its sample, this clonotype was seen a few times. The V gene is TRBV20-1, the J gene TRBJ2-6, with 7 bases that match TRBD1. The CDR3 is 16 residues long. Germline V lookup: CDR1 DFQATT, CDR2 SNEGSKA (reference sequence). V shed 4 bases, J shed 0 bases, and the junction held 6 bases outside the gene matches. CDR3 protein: CSATTGTPSGANVLTF. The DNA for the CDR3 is TGCAGTGCTACGACAGGGACCCCCTCTGGGGCCAACGTCCTGACTTTC.

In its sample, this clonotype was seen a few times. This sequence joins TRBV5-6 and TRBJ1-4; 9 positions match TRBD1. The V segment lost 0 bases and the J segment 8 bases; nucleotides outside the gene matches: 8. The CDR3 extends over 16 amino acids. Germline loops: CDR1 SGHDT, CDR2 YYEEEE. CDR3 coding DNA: TGTGCCAGCAGCTTGGCCTTGGGGGACAGGGCCGAAAAACTGTTTTTT. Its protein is CASSLALGDRAEKLFF.

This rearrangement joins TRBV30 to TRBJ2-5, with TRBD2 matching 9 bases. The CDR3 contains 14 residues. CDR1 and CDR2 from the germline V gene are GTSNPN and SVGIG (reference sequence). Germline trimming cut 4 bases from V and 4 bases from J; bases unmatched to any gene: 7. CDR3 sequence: CAWNPGLAGETQYF. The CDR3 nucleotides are TGTGCCTGGAACCCGGGACTAGCTGGAGAGACCCAGTACTTC. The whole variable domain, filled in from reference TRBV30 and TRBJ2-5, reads SQTIHQWPATLVQPVGSPLSLECTVEGTSNPNLYWYRQAAGRGLQLLFYSVGIGQISSEVPQNLSASRPQDRQFILSSKKLLLSDSGFYLCAWNPGLAGETQYFGPGTRLLVL.

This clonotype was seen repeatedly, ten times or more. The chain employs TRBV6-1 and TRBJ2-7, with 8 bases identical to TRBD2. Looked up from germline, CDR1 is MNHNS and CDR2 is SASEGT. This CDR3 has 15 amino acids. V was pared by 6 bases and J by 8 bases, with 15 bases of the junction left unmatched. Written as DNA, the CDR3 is TGTGCCAGCAGACCTATGGGGCTAGCGGGCGACAAGCAGTACTTC. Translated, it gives CASRPMGLAGDKQYF.